A selection of T cell receptor beta chains follows, all from one sample in a study of regulatory T cells in long-lasting Graves disease. TCRdb passed the multiplex PCR reads through MiXCR, listing each CDR3 protein once. The sample holds approximately 540,000 distinct CDR3 sequences, around 12% seen once. These records were also assigned to another study, of T cells in Graves' hyperthyroidism and ophthalmopathy.

This specimen was peripheral blood mononuclear cells (PBMCs), taken at new diagnosis, from a patient treated with antithyroid drugs. These receptors were taken from a woman aged 30 to 39 with Graves disease. Each CDR3 is given with its conserved first and last residue. A clone size is listed for some rows: how often the clone was seen (once, few, many), or a class if it is expanded.

abundance	j_gene	v_gene	CDR3aa
many	TRBJ2-3	TRBV2	CASSENYGGSLAGGGDTQYF
NA	TRBJ1-2	TRBV30	CAWSVWIGGAGYGYTF
many	TRBJ2-2	TRBV20-1	CSAGHRGNTGELFF
many	TRBJ2-7	TRBV7-2	CASSLDQGKGYEQYF
NA	TRBJ1-5	TRBV2	CASGDRTGGQPQHF
many	TRBJ1-1	TRBV6-1	CASTHMGQSNLEAFF
many	TRBJ2-5	TRBV11-2	CASSLDFLKTQYF
many	TRBJ2-7	TRBV28	CASSETGASYEQYF
NA	TRBJ1-5	TRBV20-1	CSARALSGGNQPQHF
few	TRBJ2-2	TRBV20-1	CSARAGGPEAGELFF
NA	TRBJ2-5	TRBV15	CATSRGRAAMGTQYF
NA	TRBJ2-3	TRBV24-1	CATSDPGADTQYF
many	TRBJ1-4	TRBV30	CAWSKLRTATNEKLFF
NA	TRBJ2-7	TRBV25-1	CASSEVRWREQYF
NA	TRBJ2-5	TRBV10-1	CASSDRAQETQYF
few	TRBJ2-7	TRBV6-1	CASSGTSGLSSYEQYF
many	TRBJ2-7	TRBV5-4	CASSQLAGGSYEQYF
NA	TRBJ1-4	TRBV7-2	CASSLGGQPLATNEKLFF
many	TRBJ2-2	TRBV20-1	CSARDRGTPYTGELFF
NA	TRBJ1-5	TRBV28	CASSQGQGRQPQHF
NA	TRBJ2-2	TRBV7-6	CASSSGTGPGELFF
few	TRBJ2-1	TRBV5-1	CASSLSGRVINEQFF
many	TRBJ2-5	TRBV10-2	CASSPSGSFETQYF
many	TRBJ2-3	TRBV12-3/TRBV12-4	CASSFGRAQYF
many	TRBJ2-7	TRBV2	CASRPGSLSYEQYF
many	TRBJ1-3	TRBV28	CASSALAGGNTIYF
few	TRBJ1-1	TRBV19	CASRPTGQGTDTEAFF
few	TRBJ2-5	TRBV20-1	CSARVASGGYEYF